The T cell receptor beta chain under discussion was sequenced for a study of blood T cell repertoires in COVID-19. The V and J ends lost 1 base and 3 bases, in that order; junction bases with no gene match: 9. The germline V gene encodes CDR1 LGHDT and CDR2 YNNKEL (reference sequence). This CDR3 contains 17 residues. The authors' processing: Nucleated cell counts were estimated from reference gene primer amplification. The data were produced by immunoSEQ multiplex PCR, yet TCRdb's version contains in-frame clones alone and is incomplete. V and J calls and clone size are those listed in that table; D and trimming were worked out from the DNA. The sample has 350,000 to 400,000 clones, 88% seen once.

The sequence came from a young woman who had recovered from COVID-19. This chain uses TRBV3-1 (or the pseudogene TRBV3-2) with TRBJ2-7; 10 nucleotides line up with TRBD1. What was sequenced was PBMCs or T cells enriched from blood (not recorded which). CDR3 in amino acids: CASSQVRSGTGDYEQYF. CDR3 in DNA: TGTGCCAGCAGCCAAGTTCGGTCCGGGACAGGGGACTACGAGCAGTACTTC.